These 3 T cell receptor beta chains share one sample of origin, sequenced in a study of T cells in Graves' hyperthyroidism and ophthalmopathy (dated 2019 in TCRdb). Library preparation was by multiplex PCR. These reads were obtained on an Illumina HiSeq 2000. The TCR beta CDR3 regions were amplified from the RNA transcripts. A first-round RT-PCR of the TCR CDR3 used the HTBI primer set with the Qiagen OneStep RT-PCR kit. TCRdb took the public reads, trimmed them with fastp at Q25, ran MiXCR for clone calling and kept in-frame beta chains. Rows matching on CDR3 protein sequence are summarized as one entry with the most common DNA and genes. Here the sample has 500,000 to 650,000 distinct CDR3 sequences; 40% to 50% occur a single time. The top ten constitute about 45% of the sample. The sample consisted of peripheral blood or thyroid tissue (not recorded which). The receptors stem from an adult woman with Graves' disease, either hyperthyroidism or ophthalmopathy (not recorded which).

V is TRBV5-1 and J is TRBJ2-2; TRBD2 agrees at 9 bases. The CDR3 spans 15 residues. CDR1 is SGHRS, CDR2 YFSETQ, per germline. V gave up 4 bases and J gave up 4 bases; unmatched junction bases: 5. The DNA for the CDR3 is TGCGCCAGCAGCATGACTAGCGGAGCCACCGGGGAGCTGTTTTTT. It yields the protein CASSMTSGATGELFF.

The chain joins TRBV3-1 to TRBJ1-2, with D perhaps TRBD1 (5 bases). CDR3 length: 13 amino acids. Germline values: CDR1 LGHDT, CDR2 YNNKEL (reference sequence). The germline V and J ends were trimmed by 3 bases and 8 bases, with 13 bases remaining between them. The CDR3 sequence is CASSHTGLAGYTF. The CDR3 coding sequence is TGTGCCAGCAGCCATACGGGACTAGCGGGCTACACCTTC.

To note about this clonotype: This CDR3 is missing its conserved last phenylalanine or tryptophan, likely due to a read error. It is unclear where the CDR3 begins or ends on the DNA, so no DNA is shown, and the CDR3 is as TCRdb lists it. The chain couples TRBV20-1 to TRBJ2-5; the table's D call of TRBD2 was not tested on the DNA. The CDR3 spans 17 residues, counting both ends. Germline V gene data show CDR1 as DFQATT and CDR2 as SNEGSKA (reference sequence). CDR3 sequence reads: CSARDRTSGDDGYTFGS.